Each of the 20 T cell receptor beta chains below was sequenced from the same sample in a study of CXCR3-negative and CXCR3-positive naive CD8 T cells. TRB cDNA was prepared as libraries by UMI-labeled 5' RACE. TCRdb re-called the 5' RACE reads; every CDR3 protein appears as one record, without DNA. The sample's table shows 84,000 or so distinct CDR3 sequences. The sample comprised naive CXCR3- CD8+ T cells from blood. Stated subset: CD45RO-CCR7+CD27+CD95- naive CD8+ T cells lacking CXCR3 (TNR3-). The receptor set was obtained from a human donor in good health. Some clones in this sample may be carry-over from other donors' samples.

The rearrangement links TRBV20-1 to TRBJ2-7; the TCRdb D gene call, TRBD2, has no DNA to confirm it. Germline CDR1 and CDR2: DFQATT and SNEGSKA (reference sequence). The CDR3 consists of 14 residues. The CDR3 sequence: CSASPRSLPYEQYF.

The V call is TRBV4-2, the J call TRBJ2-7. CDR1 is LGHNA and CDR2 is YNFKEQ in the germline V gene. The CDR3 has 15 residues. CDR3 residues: CASSQVNRVTYEQYF.

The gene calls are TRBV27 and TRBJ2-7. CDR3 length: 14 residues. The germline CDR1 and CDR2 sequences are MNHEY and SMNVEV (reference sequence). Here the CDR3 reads CASSLYGSSYEQYF.

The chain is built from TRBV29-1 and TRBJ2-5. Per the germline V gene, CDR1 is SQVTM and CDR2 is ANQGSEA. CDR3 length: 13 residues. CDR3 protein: CSVEATDGETQYF.

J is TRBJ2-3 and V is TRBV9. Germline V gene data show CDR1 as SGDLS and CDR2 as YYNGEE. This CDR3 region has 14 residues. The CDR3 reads CASSVVYQGDTQYF. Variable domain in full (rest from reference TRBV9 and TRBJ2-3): DSGVTQTPKHLITATGQRVTLRCSPRSGDLSVYWYQQSLDQGLQFLIQYYNGEERAKGNILERFSAQQFPDLHSELNLSSLELGDSALYFCASSVVYQGDTQYFGPGTRLTVL.

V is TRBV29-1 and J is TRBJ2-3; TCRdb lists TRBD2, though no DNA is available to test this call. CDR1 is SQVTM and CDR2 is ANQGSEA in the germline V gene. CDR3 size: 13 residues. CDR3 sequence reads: CSVEEGLTDTQYF.

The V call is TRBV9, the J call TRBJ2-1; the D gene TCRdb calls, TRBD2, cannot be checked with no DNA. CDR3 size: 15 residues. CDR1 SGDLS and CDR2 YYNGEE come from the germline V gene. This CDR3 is CASSVATSGYNEQFF.

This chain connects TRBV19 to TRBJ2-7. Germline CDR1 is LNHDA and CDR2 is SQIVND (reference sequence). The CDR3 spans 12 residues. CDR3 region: CASSIGDNEQYF. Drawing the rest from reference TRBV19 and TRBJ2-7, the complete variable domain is DGGITQSPKYLFRKEGQNVTLSCEQNLNHDAMYWYRQDPGQGLRLIYYSQIVNDFQKGDIAEGYSVSREKKESFPLTVTSAQKNPTAFYLCASSIGDNEQYFGPGTRLTVT.

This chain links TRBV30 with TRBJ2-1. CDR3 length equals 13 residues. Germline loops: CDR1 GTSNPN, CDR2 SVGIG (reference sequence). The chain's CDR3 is CAWRGQGYNEQFF.

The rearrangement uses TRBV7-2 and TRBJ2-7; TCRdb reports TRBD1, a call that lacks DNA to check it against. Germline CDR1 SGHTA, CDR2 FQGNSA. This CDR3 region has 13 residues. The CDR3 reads CAIDRENTYEQYF. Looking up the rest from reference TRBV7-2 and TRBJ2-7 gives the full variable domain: GAGVSQSPSNKVTEKGKDVELRCDPISGHTALYWYRQSLGQGLEFLIYFQGNSAPDKSGLPSDRFSAERTGGSVSTLTIQRTQQEDSAVYLCAIDRENTYEQYFGPGTRLTVT.

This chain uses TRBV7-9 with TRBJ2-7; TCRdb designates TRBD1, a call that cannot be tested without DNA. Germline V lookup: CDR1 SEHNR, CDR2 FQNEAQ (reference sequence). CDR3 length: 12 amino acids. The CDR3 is CASSWTGVEQYF.

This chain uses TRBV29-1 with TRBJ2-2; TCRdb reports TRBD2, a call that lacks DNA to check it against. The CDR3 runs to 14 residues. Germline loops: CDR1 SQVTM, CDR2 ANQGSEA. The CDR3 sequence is CSVVGTRNTGELFF.

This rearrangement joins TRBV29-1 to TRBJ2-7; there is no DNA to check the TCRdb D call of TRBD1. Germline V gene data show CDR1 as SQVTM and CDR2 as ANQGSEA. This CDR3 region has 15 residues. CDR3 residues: CSVVWRDRENYEQYF.

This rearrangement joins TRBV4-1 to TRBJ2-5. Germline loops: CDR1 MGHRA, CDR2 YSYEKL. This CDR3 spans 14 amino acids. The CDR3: CASSQRVNQETQYF.

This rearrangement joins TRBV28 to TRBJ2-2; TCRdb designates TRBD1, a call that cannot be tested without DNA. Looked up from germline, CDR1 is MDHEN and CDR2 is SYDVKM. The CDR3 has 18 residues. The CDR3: CASSPPGSDRIDTGELFF.

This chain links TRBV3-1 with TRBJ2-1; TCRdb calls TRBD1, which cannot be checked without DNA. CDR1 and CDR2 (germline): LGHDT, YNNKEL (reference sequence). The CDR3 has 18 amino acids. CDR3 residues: CASSQGAGTDYPYNEQFF.

CDR3 loop: CASSTPEDPGQFF. The chain recombines TRBV5-1 with TRBJ2-1; TCRdb indicates TRBD1, and absent DNA this call remains unverified. Germline lookup yields CDR1 SGHRS and CDR2 YFSETQ. CDR3 length equals 13 residues. The full variable domain, its missing parts supplied by reference TRBV5-1 and TRBJ2-1, is KAGVTQTPRYLIKTRGQQVTLSCSPISGHRSVSWYQQTPGQGLQFLFEYFSETQRNKGNFPGRFSGRQFSNSRSEMNVSTLELGDSALYLCASSTPEDPGQFFGPGTRLTVL.

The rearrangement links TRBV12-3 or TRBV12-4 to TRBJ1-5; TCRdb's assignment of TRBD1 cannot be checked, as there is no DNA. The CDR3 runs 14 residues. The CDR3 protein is CASSFSGGRQPQHF.

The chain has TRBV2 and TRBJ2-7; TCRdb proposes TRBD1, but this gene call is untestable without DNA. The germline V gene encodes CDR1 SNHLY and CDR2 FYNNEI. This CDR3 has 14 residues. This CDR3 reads CASGDGKSSYEQYF.

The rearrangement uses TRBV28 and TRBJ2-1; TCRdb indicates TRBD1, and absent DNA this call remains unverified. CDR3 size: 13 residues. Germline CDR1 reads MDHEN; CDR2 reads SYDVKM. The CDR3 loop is CASSLSGLYSQFF.